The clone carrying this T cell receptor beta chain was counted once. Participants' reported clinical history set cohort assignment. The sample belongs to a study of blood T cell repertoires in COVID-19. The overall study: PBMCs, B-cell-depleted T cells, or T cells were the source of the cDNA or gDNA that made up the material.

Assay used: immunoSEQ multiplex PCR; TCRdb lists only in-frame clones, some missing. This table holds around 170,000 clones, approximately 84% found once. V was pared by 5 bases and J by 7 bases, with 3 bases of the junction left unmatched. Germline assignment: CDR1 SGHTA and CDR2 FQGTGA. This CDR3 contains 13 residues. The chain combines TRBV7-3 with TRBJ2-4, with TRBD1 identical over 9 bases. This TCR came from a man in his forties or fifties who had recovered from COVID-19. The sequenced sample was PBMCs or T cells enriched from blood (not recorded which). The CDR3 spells CASSHDRGNIQYF. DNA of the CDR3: TGTGCCAGCAGCCACGACAGGGGGAACATTCAGTACTTC.